These T cell receptor beta chains were read from a single sample in a study of shared clonotypes between healthy human individuals. The repertoire was sequenced with immunoSEQ multiplex PCR; TCRdb's copy has only in-frame clones and lacks some. The data contain 2 million to 2.5 million clones, more than 80% of them singletons. What was sequenced was naive CD4+ T cells from PBMCs. The source of these receptors is a man younger than 30 in good health. Some clones in this sample may be carry-over from other donors' samples. CDR3s include the opening cysteine and the closing phenylalanine or tryptophan. A D gene is named only where the DNA matches it firmly. Some rows mark clone size as missing; the rest say once, few, many or name a class of expanded clone.

clone size,J gene,D gene,V gene,CDR3 protein,CDR3 DNA
NA,TRBJ2-5,TRBD2,TRBV6-1,CASSEGLAVQETQYF,TGTGCCAGCAGTGAAGGACTAGCGGTTCAAGAGACCCAGTACTTC
NA,TRBJ2-7,TRBD1,TRBV2,CASRDRGWEQYF,TGTGCCAGCAGGGACAGGGGGTGGGAGCAGTACTTC
NA,TRBJ2-5,NA,TRBV19,CASSPDGTWETQYF,TGTGCCAGTAGTCCCGACGGGACTTGGGAGACCCAGTACTTC
NA,TRBJ1-2,NA,TRBV10-3,CAISESDRGGGYTF,TGTGCCATCAGTGAGTCAGACAGAGGGGGAGGCTACACCTTC
NA,TRBJ2-1,NA,TRBV12-5,CASGLVLGRNNEQFF,TGTGCTAGTGGTTTGGTATTGGGCAGAAACAATGAGCAGTTCTTC
once,TRBJ2-4,NA,TRBV7-9,CASSTGPLNIQYF,TGTGCCAGCAGTACAGGTCCCCTCAACATTCAGTACTTC
NA,TRBJ2-5,NA,TRBV6-5,CASSYFLQRETQYF,TGTGCCAGCAGTTACTTTCTGCAGAGGGAGACCCAGTACTTC
NA,TRBJ2-1,TRBD2,TRBV2,CASSVLAEIEQFF,TGTGCCAGCAGTGTTCTAGCGGAAATTGAGCAGTTCTTC
NA,TRBJ2-3,TRBD2,TRBV9,CASSVAGGSRDTQYF,TGTGCCAGCAGCGTAGCAGGCGGGAGTCGAGATACGCAGTATTTT
NA,TRBJ2-2,TRBD1,TRBV16,CASSRQGSTGELFF,TGTGCCAGCAGCCGACAGGGGTCCACCGGGGAGCTGTTTTTT
NA,TRBJ1-2,NA,TRBV9,CASSSRGAVTSNYGYTF,TGTGCCAGCAGCTCCCGGGGGGCAGTTACTTCAAACTATGGCTACACCTTC
NA,TRBJ2-3,TRBD1,TRBV5-1,CASSATGTGRGDTQYF,TGCGCCAGCAGCGCAACCGGGACAGGGCGGGGAGATACGCAGTATTTT
NA,TRBJ2-3,NA,TRBV29-1,CSVEGGSTDTQYF,TGCAGCGTTGAAGGCGGGAGCACAGATACGCAGTATTTT
NA,TRBJ2-1,NA,TRBV11-2,CASRLGGGHEQFF,TGTGCCAGCAGATTAGGAGGGGGTCATGAGCAGTTCTTC
NA,TRBJ2-7,NA,TRBV10-3,CAISGVAGNYEQYF,TGTGCCATCAGTGGGGTGGCGGGGAACTACGAGCAGTACTTC
NA,TRBJ1-1,TRBD1,TRBV11-2,CASSPRTGKGTEAFF,TGTGCCAGCAGCCCCAGGACAGGGAAGGGTACTGAAGCTTTCTTT
NA,TRBJ2-6,TRBD1,TRBV5-6,CASSSWTGGGANVLTF,TGTGCCAGCAGCTCGTGGACAGGCGGTGGGGCCAACGTCCTGACTTTC
NA,TRBJ2-7,TRBD1,TRBV18,CASSRTGGTYEQYF,TGTGCCAGCTCCAGGACAGGGGGCACCTACGAGCAGTACTTC
NA,TRBJ1-1,NA,TRBV7-9,CASSLGGENTEAFF,TGTGCCAGCAGCTTAGGGGGAGAGAACACTGAAGCTTTCTTT
NA,TRBJ1-4,NA,TRBV7-6,CASSFGGGPEKLFF,TGTGCCAGCAGCTTTGGGGGGGGACCTGAAAAACTGTTTTTT
NA,TRBJ2-3,TRBD1,TRBV18,CASSTGTGVDTQYF,TGTGCCAGCTCAACCGGGACAGGTGTAGATACGCAGTATTTT
once,TRBJ2-1,NA,TRBV5-1,CASSLALVNEQFF,TGCGCCAGCAGCTTGGCACTAGTTAATGAGCAGTTCTTC
NA,TRBJ2-5,NA,TRBV29-1,CSAASGPSAETQYF,TGCAGCGCCGCATCCGGGCCTTCGGCGGAGACCCAGTACTTC
NA,TRBJ1-5,NA,TRBV27,CASSRNREGFGPQHF,TGTGCCAGCAGTCGAAACAGGGAAGGTTTTGGGCCCCAGCATTTT
NA,TRBJ2-5,TRBD1,TRBV6-1,CASGDRGTSQETQYF,TGTGCCAGCGGGGACAGGGGGACTTCCCAAGAGACCCAGTACTTC
NA,TRBJ2-7,NA,TRBV11-3,CASSQGGSTSYEQYF,TGTGCCAGCAGCCAGGGTGGGAGCACCTCCTACGAGCAGTACTTC
NA,TRBJ1-5,TRBD1,TRBV6-5,CASSAGGANQPQHF,TGTGCCAGCAGTGCAGGGGGGGCCAATCAGCCCCAGCATTTT
NA,TRBJ2-1,NA,TRBV28,CASSLGATGLGEQFF,TGTGCCAGCAGTTTAGGCGCCACTGGTCTTGGAGAGCAGTTCTTC
NA,TRBJ2-7,NA,TRBV6-5,CASSYSRGAYEQYF,TGTGCCAGCAGTTACTCGAGGGGTGCGTACGAGCAGTACTTC
NA,TRBJ1-1,TRBD1,TRBV5-4,CASSPRDRGAAFF,TGTGCCAGCAGCCCCCGGGACAGGGGTGCGGCTTTCTTT
NA,TRBJ2-3,NA,TRBV19,CASSYTYTDTQYF,TGTGCCAGTAGTTACACCTACACAGATACGCAGTATTTT
NA,TRBJ2-7,TRBD1,TRBV11-3,CASSLQGDSYEQYF,TGTGCCAGCAGCTTGCAGGGGGATTCCTACGAGCAGTACTTC
once,TRBJ1-1,TRBD1,TRBV5-1,CASSIRQGWRDTEAFF,TGCGCCAGCAGCATAAGACAGGGCTGGCGGGACACTGAAGCTTTCTTT
NA,TRBJ1-5,NA,TRBV6-1,CASSEENNQPQHF,TGTGCCAGCAGTGAGGAAAATAATCAGCCCCAGCATTTT
NA,TRBJ2-5,NA,TRBV27,CASGKQETQYF,TGTGCCAGTGGGAAACAAGAGACCCAGTACTTC
NA,TRBJ2-7,NA,TRBV9,CASSPGLHYEQYF,TGTGCCAGCAGCCCCGGACTCCACTACGAGCAGTACTTC
NA,TRBJ2-1,TRBD1,TRBV6-1,CASGAGGNEQFF,TGTGCCAGCGGAGCAGGGGGCAATGAGCAGTTCTTC
NA,TRBJ1-1,NA,TRBV5-1,CASSLGGRVNTEAFF,TGCGCCAGCAGCTTGGGAGGGAGGGTGAACACTGAAGCTTTCTTT
NA,TRBJ2-1,NA,TRBV5-4,CASSFQSGYAGNEQFF,TGTGCCAGCAGCTTTCAATCTGGATATGCGGGCAATGAGCAGTTCTTC
NA,TRBJ1-3,NA,TRBV10-3,CAISEQGAGNTIYF,TGTGCCATCAGTGAACAGGGAGCTGGAAACACCATATATTTT
once,TRBJ2-3,NA,TRBV19,CASSTQRLAEDTQYF,TGTGCCAGTAGTACTCAAAGACTGGCCGAGGATACGCAGTATTTT
NA,TRBJ2-3,NA,TRBV5-6,CASSLFAADTDTQYF,TGTGCCAGCAGCTTGTTTGCAGCGGACACAGATACGCAGTATTTT
NA,TRBJ2-5,NA,TRBV6-5,CASSGTPQAETQYF,TGTGCCAGCAGTGGGACACCCCAAGCGGAGACCCAGTACTTC
NA,TRBJ1-2,TRBD1,TRBV6-5,CASSYSKTGGRGGYTF,TGTGCCAGCAGTTACTCTAAAACAGGGGGCCGTGGTGGCTACACCTTC
NA,TRBJ2-1,TRBD2,TRBV14,CASSQAVLAGGYNEQFF,TGTGCCAGCAGCCAAGCGGTACTAGCGGGAGGCTACAATGAGCAGTTCTTC
NA,TRBJ2-1,TRBD1,TRBV6-5,CASRPWDSNNEQFF,TGTGCCAGCAGACCTTGGGACAGCAACAATGAGCAGTTCTTC